The 30 T cell receptor beta chains presented below share a single source sample, sequenced in a study of beta chain features in type 1 diabetes (dated by TCRdb to between 2018 and 2020). Results the study describes overall, beyond this receptor: A moderate but significant shortening of TCRB CDR3 length was observed in type 1 diabetes patients in all four CD4+ subsets.

The library was built by means of the immunoSEQ multiplex PCR assay. The entire isolated RNA was reverse transcribed using the High Capacity cDNA Reverse Transcription Kit, and thus expressed TCRB transcripts were sequenced. The immuneACCESS repertoire file appears here via TCRdb, limited to in-frame rearrangements. These files lack a portion of the clones; in checked studies, under half of the deficit traces to unresolved V genes, and the cause of the others is not known. Counted in this sample were 250,000 to 350,000 clones; 13% to 15% of them appeared once. The ten largest account for about 0.016% of the sample. No antigen is known for these receptors. The source material was naive CD4+ T cells from blood. The cell subset or site label, read with the paper, signifies: true naive CD4+ T cells. The receptors were sampled from a man aged 25-45 years with type 1 diabetes.

This sequence joins TRBV29-1 and TRBJ2-1; 7 nucleotides agree with TRBD2. V lost 4 bases and J lost 4; bases outside the gene matches: 10. CDR3 length: 15 amino acids. Germline-derived CDR1 and CDR2 are SQVTM and ANQGSEA. The CDR3 here is CSVVPWSSGYNEQFF. DNA of the CDR3: TGCAGCGTTGTGCCGTGGAGTAGCGGGTACAATGAGCAGTTCTTC.

Only a few counts were recorded for this clone. Distinct nucleotide sequences in the sample also encode this CDR3. CDR3 DNA: TGTGCCAGCTCACCAGGCAGCCAAGAGACCCAGTACTTC. This codes for CASSPGSQETQYF. The genes are TRBV18 and TRBJ2-5, with unresolved D. The CDR3 loop spans 13 amino acids. Germline values: CDR1 KGHSH, CDR2 LQKENI. V was pared by 2 bases and J by 1 base, with 5 bases between.

This clone was observed a handful of times. V usage is TRBV5-1 and J usage is TRBJ2-3; D is perhaps TRBD1 (6 bases). Germline V gives CDR1 SGHRS, CDR2 YFSETQ. CDR3 length: 16 residues. V lost 3 bases and J 5 bases, leaving 19 bases between the germline ends. The CDR3 sequence: CASSSGQPGSGDTQYF. The CDR3 DNA is TGCGCCAGCAGCTCCGGACAGCCCGGGTCTGGAGATACGCAGTATTTT. Looking up the rest from reference TRBV5-1 and TRBJ2-3 gives the full variable domain: KAGVTQTPRYLIKTRGQQVTLSCSPISGHRSVSWYQQTPGQGLQFLFEYFSETQRNKGNFPGRFSGRQFSNSRSEMNVSTLELGDSALYLCASSSGQPGSGDTQYFGPGTRLTVL.

This clone turned up a few times. The chain has TRBV9 and TRBJ2-7; weak D call: TRBD2 (5 bases). CDR1 is SGDLS and CDR2 is YYNGEE in the germline V gene. This CDR3 is 13 amino acids long. V lost 2 bases to trimming and J lost 6 bases, with 12 bases between them. The CDR3 region is CASSVVLVGEQYF. In DNA form, the CDR3 reads TGTGCCAGCAGCGTCGTACTAGTAGGCGAGCAGTACTTC.

This clone has more than one count but fewer than ten. V usage is TRBV5-1 and J usage is TRBJ2-1; the match to TRBD2 covers 9 bases. Trimming removed 3 bases from V and 8 bases from J; junction bases left unmatched: 9. The germline V gene encodes CDR1 SGHRS and CDR2 YFSETQ. The CDR3 runs to 15 residues. The CDR3 protein is CASSWTSALSDEQFF. CDR3 DNA: TGCGCCAGCAGCTGGACTAGCGCCCTTTCTGATGAGCAGTTCTTC.

This chain connects TRBV12-5 to TRBJ2-3; the match to TRBD2 covers 9 bases. With 6 bases clipped from V and 4 bases from J, the junction kept 5 bases outside the gene matches. CDR3 length: 14 residues. Per the germline V gene, CDR1 is LGHNT and CDR2 is FRNRAP. CDR3 nucleotide sequence: TGTGCTAGTGGAACCGGGACTAGCTCAGATACGCAGTATTTT. Its protein is CASGTGTSSDTQYF.

The rearrangement uses TRBV11-2 and TRBJ2-2; 7 nucleotides align to TRBD1. CDR1 SGHAT and CDR2 FQNNGV come from the germline V gene. J was trimmed by 8 bases and V by 4 bases; bases with no gene match: 1. This CDR3 has 12 residues. The CDR3: CASSSTGGELFF. Here the CDR3 DNA reads TGTGCCAGCAGCTCGACAGGGGGGGAGCTGTTTTTT.

The genes are TRBV29-1 and TRBJ2-1; tentatively, D is TRBD2 (7 bases). The CDR3 is made up of 13 amino acids. The V gene lost 7 bases and the J gene lost 4 bases, with 14 bases spanning the gap. Germline V gives CDR1 SQVTM, CDR2 ANQGSEA. This chain's CDR3 is CSAGGGGYNEQFF. The CDR3 coding sequence is TGCAGCGCCGGGGGAGGGGGTTACAATGAGCAGTTCTTC.

This clone occurred a few times. The chain carries TRBV4-3 and TRBJ2-5; 10 bases match TRBD2. The length of the CDR3 is 17 residues. The germline gives CDR1 LGHNA, CDR2 YSLEER. J gave up 5 bases and V 0 bases, and 9 bases lay outside the gene matches. For the CDR3, the DNA is TGCGCCAGCAGCCAAGATCCAGCGGGAGGGCCGAGGGAGACCCAGTACTTC. This translates into CASSQDPAGGPRETQYF.

The V gene is TRBV28, the J gene TRBJ2-1, with unresolved D. Trimming took off 5 bases at V and 4 bases at J, with 6 bases between the two ends. The CDR3 length is 12 residues. Looked up from germline, CDR1 is MDHEN and CDR2 is SYDVKM. DNA of the CDR3: TGTGCCAGCAGTCCCCCATACAATGAGCAGTTCTTC. Protein product: CASSPPYNEQFF.

The gene calls are TRBV9 and TRBJ1-2; 10 positions match TRBD1. Germline assignment: CDR1 SGDLS and CDR2 YYNGEE. J lost 7 bases, V lost 2 bases, and 8 bases had no gene match. The CDR3 length is 15 residues. In DNA, the CDR3 is TGTGCCAGCAGCGTCCTCGGACGGACAGGGGGTGGCTACACCTTC. It yields the protein CASSVLGRTGGGYTF.

Regarding this clone: This sample also contains other DNA sequences that code for the same CDR3. The chain carries TRBV5-1 and TRBJ1-1; D is unresolved. With 4 bases removed from V and 0 bases from J, the gap between germline ends came to 7 bases. The CDR3 covers 13 residues. Germline V gives CDR1 SGHRS, CDR2 YFSETQ. CDR3 loop: CASSLTMNTEAFF. The CDR3 DNA reads TGCGCCAGCAGCCTAACCATGAACACTGAAGCTTTCTTT. The full variable domain, completed using reference TRBV5-1 and TRBJ1-1, is KAGVTQTPRYLIKTRGQQVTLSCSPISGHRSVSWYQQTPGQGLQFLFEYFSETQRNKGNFPGRFSGRQFSNSRSEMNVSTLELGDSALYLCASSLTMNTEAFFGQGTRLTVV.

This rearrangement joins TRBV5-4 to TRBJ1-2, with TRBD1 identical over 10 bases. Germline V gives CDR1 SGHNT, CDR2 YYREEE (reference sequence). V shed 4 bases, J shed 9 bases, and the junction held 12 bases outside the gene matches. The CDR3 runs 15 residues. Written as DNA, the CDR3 is TGTGCCAGCAGCCCCACTCCTGGACAGGGGGGAAGCTACACCTTC. Protein sequence: CASSPTPGQGGSYTF. The full variable domain, in which reference TRBV5-4 and TRBJ1-2 provide the parts outside the CDR3, is ETGVTQSPTHLIKTRGQQVTLRCSSQSGHNTVSWYQQALGQGPQFIFQYYREEENGRGNFPPRFSGLQFPNYSSELNVNALELDDSALYLCASSPTPGQGGSYTFGSGTRLTVV.

This clone was observed a few times. The chain has TRBV7-3 and TRBJ2-3, with 8 bases lining up with TRBD1. CDR1 and CDR2 (germline): SGHTA, FQGTGA. This CDR3 contains 15 residues. Trimming cost V 5 bases and J 5 bases; bases outside gene matches: 9. In DNA, the CDR3 is TGTGCCAGCAGCCTATCGACAGGGGCGGGAGATACGCAGTATTTT. Its protein product is CASSLSTGAGDTQYF. The full variable domain, rest sourced from reference TRBV7-3 and TRBJ2-3, is GAGVSQTPSNKVTEKGKYVELRCDPISGHTALYWYRQSLGQGPEFLIYFQGTGAADDSGLPNDRFFAVRPEGSVSTLKIQRTERGDSAVYLCASSLSTGAGDTQYFGPGTRLTVL.

This clone was detected a few times. V and J are TRBV30 and TRBJ2-1; a weak D match, TRBD2 (5 bases). Germline values: CDR1 GTSNPN, CDR2 SVGIG (reference sequence). The length of the CDR3 is 14 residues. V was cut by 6 bases and J by 1 base, with 13 bases left in between. The CDR3 sequence: CACGKTESYNEQFF. The DNA for the CDR3 is TGTGCCTGCGGGAAAACCGAGTCCTACAATGAGCAGTTCTTC.

This clone was found a few times. The chain uses TRBV5-1 and TRBJ2-5; D unresolved. Trimming removed 5 bases at V and 1 base at J, with 9 bases between. Germline V gene sequence: CDR1 SGHRS, CDR2 YFSETQ. The CDR3 is made up of 13 amino acids. The CDR3, as DNA: TGCGCCAGCAGATACATCCCCCAAGAGACCCAGTACTTC. Amino acid sequence: CASRYIPQETQYF.

This clone occurred a few times. J is TRBJ2-7 and V is TRBV7-9; weak D call: TRBD2 (5 bases). With 0 bases removed from V and 4 bases from J, the gap between germline ends came to 7 bases. The CDR3 runs 13 residues. CDR1 SEHNR and CDR2 FQNEAQ come from the germline V gene (reference sequence). CDR3 in amino acids: CASSLALGYEQYF. In DNA form, the CDR3 reads TGTGCCAGCAGCTTAGCACTAGGTTACGAGCAGTACTTC.

This clone showed up just a few times. V and J are TRBV11-3 and TRBJ1-5; no clear D gene. This CDR3 has 12 residues. Germline values: CDR1 SGHNT, CDR2 YENEEA. V was trimmed by 0 bases and J by 9 bases, leaving 6 bases between them. In DNA, the CDR3 is TGTGCCAGCAGCTTAGATTTGGCGCCCCAGCATTTT. Residues: CASSLDLAPQHF.

This clone was observed a few times. CDR3 protein: CASSQTSSVNEQFF. CDR3 sequence (DNA): TGCGCCAGCAGCCAGACTAGCTCGGTCAATGAGCAGTTCTTC. The chain is built from TRBV5-1 and TRBJ2-1, with 7 bases aligning to TRBD2. This CDR3 is 14 amino acids long. Germline loops: CDR1 SGHRS, CDR2 YFSETQ. V was clipped by 4 bases and J by 6 bases; unmatched bases: 7.

The rearrangement links TRBV10-3 to TRBJ2-7; unclear D gene. Germline V gene lookup returns CDR1 ENHRY and CDR2 SYGVKD. The CDR3 sequence is 13 residues long. The V and J ends lost 2 bases and 0 bases respectively, with 5 bases between them. The CDR3 bases are TGTGCCATCAGTGAGGACTCCTCCTACGAGCAGTACTTC. The encoded protein is CAISEDSSYEQYF.

The rearrangement joins TRBV4-3 to TRBJ2-3; 10 nucleotides agree with TRBD2. The CDR3 is 17 residues long. Germline V gives CDR1 LGHNA, CDR2 YSLEER. The V and J ends lost 3 bases and 1 base, in that order; junction bases with no gene match: 7. CDR3 in DNA: TGCGCCAGCAGCCACCTCCAGAGCGGGAGGGGCACAGATACGCAGTATTTT. Protein: CASSHLQSGRGTDTQYF.

The chain uses TRBV14 and TRBJ2-1; 15 positions match TRBD2. Trimming at V came to 4 bases and at J to 1 base, leaving 5 bases not matched to a gene. The CDR3 runs to 18 residues. CDR1 and CDR2 (germline): SGHDN, FVKESK. DNA of the CDR3: TGTGCCAGCAGCCGTGGACTAGCGGGAGGGCTATCCTACAATGAGCAGTTCTTC. Its protein product is CASSRGLAGGLSYNEQFF.

The sample holds a few counts of this clone. The J gene is TRBJ2-3, the V gene TRBV30; no reliable D call. CDR1 and CDR2 from the germline V gene are GTSNPN and SVGIG (reference sequence). Trimming pared 5 bases from V and 2 bases from J, leaving 11 bases between. The CDR3 has 13 residues. The CDR3 loop is CAWEKIFTDTQYF. In DNA form, the CDR3 reads TGTGCCTGGGAGAAAATTTTCACAGATACGCAGTATTTT. Combining the CDR3 with reference TRBV30 and TRBJ2-3 gives the whole variable domain SQTIHQWPATLVQPVGSPLSLECTVEGTSNPNLYWYRQAAGRGLQLLFYSVGIGQISSEVPQNLSASRPQDRQFILSSKKLLLSDSGFYLCAWEKIFTDTQYFGPGTRLTVL.

The genes are TRBV19 and TRBJ2-1; TRBD1 agrees at 8 bases. Looked up from germline, CDR1 is LNHDA and CDR2 is SQIVND (reference sequence). There are 15 residues in the CDR3. V shed 7 bases, J shed 6 bases, and the junction held 11 bases outside the gene matches. The CDR3 bases are TGTGCCAGTAACCCAAAGGACAGGGATAGCAATGAGCAGTTCTTC. Translating gives CASNPKDRDSNEQFF.

This clone was seen a handful of times. The chain couples TRBV7-3 to TRBJ2-5; 8 bases are shared with TRBD2. Germline CDR1 reads SGHTA; CDR2 reads FQGTGA. This CDR3 has 14 residues. Germline trimming cut 1 base from V and 3 bases from J; bases unmatched to any gene: 1. Here the CDR3 DNA reads TGTGCCAGCAGCTTAAGCGGGGGGAAAGAGACCCAGTACTTC. Translation: CASSLSGGKETQYF.

The sample holds a few counts of this clone. The J gene is TRBJ1-5, the V gene TRBV28; no firm D call. Per germline, CDR1 MDHEN and CDR2 SYDVKM. The CDR3 contains 13 residues. V lost 6 bases and J 4 bases, leaving 10 bases between the germline ends. CDR3 sequence reads: CASRSQPNQPQHF. In nucleotides, the CDR3 is TGTGCCAGCAGGTCACAGCCAAATCAGCCCCAGCATTTT. Using reference TRBV28 and TRBJ1-5 for the parts outside the CDR3, the full variable domain is DVKVTQSSRYLVKRTGEKVFLECVQDMDHENMFWYRQDPGLGLRLIYFSYDVKMKEKGDIPEGYSVSREKKERFSLILESASTNQTSMYLCASRSQPNQPQHFGDGTRLSIL.

The genes are TRBV4-3 and TRBJ1-2; D gene unclear. V lost 0 bases and J lost 4, with 6 bases in between. Germline CDR1 is LGHNA and CDR2 is YSLEER. The CDR3 spans 13 residues. The CDR3 sequence is CASSQDLSYGYTF. DNA for the CDR3: TGCGCCAGCAGCCAAGATCTAAGCTATGGCTACACCTTC.

This clone was counted a few times. The chain employs TRBV29-1 and TRBJ2-7; the match to TRBD1 covers 7 bases. Germline V gene lookup returns CDR1 SQVTM and CDR2 ANQGSEA. There are 13 residues in the CDR3. The trim removed 4 bases at V and 2 bases at J, leaving 5 bases unmatched. CDR3 DNA sequence: TGCAGCGTTGTTGTAACAGGGGCCTACGAGCAGTACTTC. This translates into CSVVVTGAYEQYF.

In its sample, this clone was seen a few times. Within the sample, other DNA sequences also encode this same CDR3. This rearrangement joins TRBV29-1 to TRBJ2-6; D uncertain. The CDR3 length is 13 residues. V gave up 3 bases and J gave up 0 bases, with 3 bases separating them. In germline, CDR1 is SQVTM, CDR2 ANQGSEA. CDR3 in amino acids: CSVDSSGANVLTF. The CDR3 DNA reads TGCAGCGTTGACAGCTCTGGGGCCAACGTCCTGACTTTC.

The J gene is TRBJ1-2, the V gene TRBV14; no clear D. Germline lookup yields CDR1 SGHDN and CDR2 FVKESK. V lost 4 bases, J lost 3 bases, and 15 bases lay in between. This CDR3 has 15 residues. The CDR3 nucleotides read TGTGCCAGCAGCCCTGGACTCATGGGCGACTATGGCTACACCTTC. As protein: CASSPGLMGDYGYTF.